Many counts were recorded for the clone carrying this TCR beta chain. The junction shows a germline mismatch at one end, possibly a read error. Construction of TCR beta libraries relied on iRepertoire HTBI primers and on Arm-PCR targeting CDR3 regions. Authors' processing steps: The identification of 60 or so TRBV and 14 TRBJ segments was made across samples. From the multiplex PCR reads, TCRdb called clonotypes with MiXCR, one entry per CDR3 protein. The V and J calls shown here were made by TCRdb, not taken from the authors' results. The sample lists 200,000 to 300,000 distinct CDR3 sequences; around 20% were seen once. Time point: newly diagnosed GD, antithyroid drugs for less than 3 months. Generation of the TCR library employed RNA extracted from PBMCs. The data originate from a study of regulatory T cells in long-lasting Graves disease. The CDR3 runs to 16 residues. CDR1 and CDR2 from the germline V gene are SGHAT and FQNNGV.

The source is a female donor with Graves disease. The rearrangement joins TRBV11-2 to TRBJ2-7, with a possible D match to TRBD2 (5 bases). The sample in question was peripheral blood mononuclear cells (PBMCs), obtained at new diagnosis, from a patient treated with antithyroid drugs. The DNA for the CDR3 is TGCGCCAGCAGCCCCAGGACTGCCACGCAGAGCTACGAGCAGTACTTC. Translation: CASSPRTATQSYEQYF.